The clone carrying this T cell receptor (beta chain) was seen a few times. The data were taken from a study of T cells after yellow fever vaccination. Study as a whole: The fractions with low cell numbers were processed using SMART-Seq v4 Ultra Low Input. Study observations and caveats: CD4 and CD8 compartments shared a small share of clonotypes.

The ends lost 6 bases at V and 7 bases at J; junction bases unmatched: 5. The CDR3 loop spans 13 amino acids. Per germline, CDR1 MNHNY and CDR2 SVGAGI (reference sequence). TCRdb analysed the 5' RACE reads with MiXCR anew, one entry per CDR3 protein. The profile shows 80,000 to 100,000 distinct CDR3 sequences, about 8.2% of them singletons. The receptor's source is a young man who received the YFV17D yellow fever vaccine. The chain joins TRBV6-6 to TRBJ1-1; TRBD1 aligns across 10 bases. The sequencing here drew on CD8+ T cells not binding an NS4B(214-222) dextramer, sorted from PBMCs, taken more than 14 days after the first yellow fever vaccination. CDR3 sequence: CASRGTGVDEAFF. The CDR3 nucleotides read TGTGCCAGCAGGGGGACAGGGGTGGATGAAGCTTTCTTT.